What follows are 2 T cell receptor beta chains derived from one specimen sequenced in a study of blood T cell repertoires in COVID-19. Produced via immunoSEQ multiplex PCR; TCRdb's table is partial and in-frame only. The sample consists of 200,000 to 250,000 clones, 80% to 90% of them appearing once. The sequencing input was peripheral blood. The receptors shown here come from a woman between 45 and 65 years old with acute or convalescent COVID-19.

This chain joins TRBV27 and TRBJ2-5; TRBD2 might be the D (6 bases). V was pared by 7 bases and J by 1 base, with 16 bases between. This CDR3 contains 15 residues. Per germline, CDR1 MNHEY and CDR2 SMNVEV (reference sequence). The DNA for the CDR3 is TGTGCCAGCAACATCCGATTGGGGGGCCAAGAGACCCAGTACTTC. Protein: CASNIRLGGQETQYF.

The CDR3 sequence is CASSLGGANTEAFF. CDR3 in DNA: TGTGCCAGCAGCTTGGGTGGGGCCAACACTGAAGCTTTCTTT. This chain connects TRBV5-4 to TRBJ1-1, with D perhaps matching TRBD1 (5 bases). The germline CDR1 and CDR2 sequences are SGHNT and YYREEE (reference sequence). The CDR3 contains 14 residues. Trimming cost V 0 bases and J 2 bases, with 8 bases left between them.